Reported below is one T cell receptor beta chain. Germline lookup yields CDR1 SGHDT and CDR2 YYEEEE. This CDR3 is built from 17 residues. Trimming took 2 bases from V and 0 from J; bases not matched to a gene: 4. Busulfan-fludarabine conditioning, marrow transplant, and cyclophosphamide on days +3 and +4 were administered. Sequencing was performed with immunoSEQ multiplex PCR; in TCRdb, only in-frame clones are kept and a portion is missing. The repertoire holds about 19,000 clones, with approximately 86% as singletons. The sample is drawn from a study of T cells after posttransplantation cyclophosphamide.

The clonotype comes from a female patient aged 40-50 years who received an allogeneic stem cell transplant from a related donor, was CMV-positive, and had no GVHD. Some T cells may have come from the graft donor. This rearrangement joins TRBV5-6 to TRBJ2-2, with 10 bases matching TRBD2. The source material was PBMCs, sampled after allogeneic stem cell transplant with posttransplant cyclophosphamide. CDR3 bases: TGTGCCAGCAGCTTCCTAGCGGGAGTCGCGAACACCGGGGAGCTGTTTTTT. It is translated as CASSFLAGVANTGELFF.